This TCR beta chain derives from a study of T-cell reconstitution after alpha-beta-depleted transplantation in children. J was trimmed by 5 bases and V by 3 bases; bases with no gene match: 7. Germline CDR1 and CDR2: SGHRS and YFSETQ. The CDR3 runs 14 residues. For TCRbeta, the library was prepared with unique molecular identifiers. Each CDR3 protein is one row after TCRdb ran MiXCR on the PCR reads. Among about 980,000 distinct CDR3 sequences listed, roughly 29% were seen once. The rearrangement links TRBV5-1 to TRBJ2-5; TRBD1 matches at 7 bases. The TCR was taken from a boy under two years old who had a stem cell transplant for SCID, so the T cells may come from the graft donor. Specimen: PBMCs, mostly from graft donor cells, collected 360 days after TCRalphabeta/CD19-depleted stem cell transplant. CDR3 amino acids: CASSYTGVRETQYF. The CDR3 coding sequence is TGCGCCAGCAGCTATACAGGGGTTCGGGAGACCCAGTACTTC.